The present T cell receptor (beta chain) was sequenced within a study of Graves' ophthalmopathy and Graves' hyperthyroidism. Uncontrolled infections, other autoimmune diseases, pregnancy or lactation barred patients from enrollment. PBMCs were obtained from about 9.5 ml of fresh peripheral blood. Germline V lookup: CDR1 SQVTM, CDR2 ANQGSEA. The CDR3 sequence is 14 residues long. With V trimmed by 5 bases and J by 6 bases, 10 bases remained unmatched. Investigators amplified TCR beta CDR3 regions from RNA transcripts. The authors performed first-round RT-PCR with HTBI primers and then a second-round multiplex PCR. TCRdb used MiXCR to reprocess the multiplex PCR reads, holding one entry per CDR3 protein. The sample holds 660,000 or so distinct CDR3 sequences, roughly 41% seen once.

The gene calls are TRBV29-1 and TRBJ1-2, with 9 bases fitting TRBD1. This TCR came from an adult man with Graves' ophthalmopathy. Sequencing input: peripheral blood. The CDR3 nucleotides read TGCAGCGTTAACCTCCCCCGGGACAGGGATGGCTACACCTTC. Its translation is CSVNLPRDRDGYTF.